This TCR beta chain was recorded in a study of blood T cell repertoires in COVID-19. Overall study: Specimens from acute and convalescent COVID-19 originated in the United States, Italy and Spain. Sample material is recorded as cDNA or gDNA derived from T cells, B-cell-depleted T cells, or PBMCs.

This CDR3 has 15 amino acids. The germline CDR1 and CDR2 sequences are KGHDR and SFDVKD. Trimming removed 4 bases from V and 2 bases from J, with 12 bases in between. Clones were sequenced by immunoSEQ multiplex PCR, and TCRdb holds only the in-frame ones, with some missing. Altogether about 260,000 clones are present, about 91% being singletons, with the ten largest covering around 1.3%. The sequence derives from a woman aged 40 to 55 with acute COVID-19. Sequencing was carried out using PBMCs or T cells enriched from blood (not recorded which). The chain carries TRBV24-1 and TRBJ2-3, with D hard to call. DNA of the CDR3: TGTGCCACCAGTGAAAGTCTAGGATACACAGATACGCAGTATTTT. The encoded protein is CATSESLGYTDTQYF.